This T cell receptor (beta chain) is from a study of T cell responses to AZD1222 COVID-19 vaccine. Broader study findings: Baseline seropositivity characterized only six AZD1222 recipients. Repertoire sampling occurred only after the peak T cell response.

The repertoire was sequenced with immunoSEQ multiplex PCR; TCRdb's copy has only in-frame clones and lacks some. The table has approximately 50,000 clones, approximately 80% seen once. On this clone itself: Its target is not known.

Germline V gene lookup returns CDR1 SEHNR and CDR2 FQNEAQ (reference sequence). CDR3 length: 16 amino acids. V was clipped by 2 bases and J by 5 bases; unmatched bases: 9. V gene TRBV7-9 combines with J gene TRBJ2-5, with 9 nucleotides matching TRBD2. Here the sequenced sample was peripheral blood, taken 28 days after the second AZD1222 dose. The receptor was derived from an adult who received the AZD1222 COVID-19 vaccine. CDR3: CASSLSGLAPVETQYF. Written as DNA, the CDR3 is TGTGCCAGCAGCTTATCGGGACTAGCCCCGGTCGAGACCCAGTACTTC.